Below, 7 T cell receptor beta chains from the same sample are listed, as sequenced in a study of graft-versus-host responses after intestinal transplantation. These receptors lack a known antigen. Assay used: immunoSEQ multiplex PCR; TCRdb lists only in-frame clones, some missing. The sample lists roughly 120,000 clones; roughly nine tenths were seen once. Here the sequenced sample was unstimulated CD4+ T cells sorted from spleen or lymph node cells, taken before transplant. These receptors were taken from a human donor who was the organ donor for an intestinal transplant.

This chain links TRBV5-4 with TRBJ2-5, with a possible D match to TRBD1 (6 bases). The CDR3 length is 13 residues. Germline values: CDR1 SGHNT, CDR2 YYREEE (reference sequence). The ends were cut back, 6 bases at V and 4 bases at J, with 13 bases in the middle. The CDR3 DNA follows: TGTGCCAGCACCCCTGGGGGCCGAGAGACCCAGTACTTC. It is translated as CASTPGGRETQYF.

V is TRBV7-2 and J is TRBJ2-7; 7 bases fit TRBD2. The germline gives CDR1 SGHTA, CDR2 FQGNSA. The CDR3 consists of 16 residues. The V segment lost 1 base and the J segment 5 bases; nucleotides outside the gene matches: 11. The CDR3 DNA is TGTGCCAGCAGCTTAGGTCAGAGGGAGGGCCAGGACGAGCAGTACTTC. Amino acids: CASSLGQREGQDEQYF.

This sequence joins TRBV6-5 and TRBJ2-1; the D gene is possibly TRBD2 (5 bases). This CDR3 contains 15 residues. Germline CDR1 is MNHEY and CDR2 is SVGAGI. V was pared by 0 bases and J by 5 bases, with 11 bases between. The CDR3 is CASSYSQPGNNEQFF. The CDR3 DNA follows: TGTGCCAGCAGTTACTCTCAGCCGGGGAACAATGAGCAGTTCTTC.

The gene calls are TRBV4-3 and TRBJ1-2; the D is unclear. Deletions cut 1 base from V and 2 bases from J, with 14 bases between. This CDR3 spans 16 amino acids. In germline, CDR1 is LGHNA, CDR2 YSLEER. This chain's CDR3 is CASSQGGTNGNYGYTF. Written as DNA, the CDR3 is TGCGCCAGCAGCCAAGGGGGTACGAATGGGAACTATGGCTACACCTTC.

This clone was detected only a few times. This chain connects TRBV6-6 to TRBJ1-5, with TRBD1 matching over 9 bases. Unmatched junction bases numbered 6, after V lost 0 bases and J lost 6 bases. The germline V gene has CDR1 MNHNY and CDR2 SVGAGI (reference sequence). The CDR3 has 16 residues. Here the CDR3 DNA reads TGTGCCAGCAGTTACTCGGGCACAGGGGGCGGTCAGCCCCAGCATTTT. It yields the protein CASSYSGTGGGQPQHF.

This clone was found once. The chain uses TRBV13 and TRBJ2-3, with 10 positions matching TRBD2. Germline CDR1 PRHDT, CDR2 FYEKMQ (reference sequence). The CDR3 totals 17 residues. The J segment lost 0 bases and the V segment lost 3 bases, leaving 6 bases of the junction unmatched. The chain's CDR3 is CASSLRLGLASTDTQYF. The CDR3 nucleotides are TGTGCCAGCAGCTTGCGATTGGGACTAGCGAGCACAGATACGCAGTATTTT.

The J gene is TRBJ2-3, the V gene TRBV11-3; 8 bases agree with TRBD2. In germline, CDR1 is SGHNT, CDR2 YENEEA. The CDR3 totals 16 residues. After removal of 5 bases from V and 3 bases from J, the junction contained 10 bases not matched to a gene. DNA for the CDR3: TGTGCCAGCAGCCCCCAATGGGCGGGAGGTACAGATACGCAGTATTTT. Residues: CASSPQWAGGTDTQYF. The full variable domain, its missing parts supplied by reference TRBV11-3 and TRBJ2-3, is EAGVVQSPRYKIIEKKQPVAFWCNPISGHNTLYWYLQNLGQGPELLIRYENEEAVDDSQLPKDRFSAERLKGVDSTLKIQPAELGDSAVYLCASSPQWAGGTDTQYFGPGTRLTVL.